The T cell receptor (beta chain) under discussion was sequenced for a study of patients and donors after allogeneic stem cell transplantation. TCRdb itself ran the RT-PCR reads through MiXCR, one entry per CDR3 protein. The sample gives about 96,000 distinct CDR3 sequences, around 46% of which show up once; around 55% is in the top ten. This CDR3 is 14 amino acids long. V was pared by 4 bases and J by 1 base, with 10 bases between. Germline V lookup: CDR1 MNHEY, CDR2 SVGAGI. The specimen was blood, either unsorted or a sorted T cell fraction (not recorded which). The chain couples TRBV6-5 to TRBJ1-1, with TRBD1 as a possible D gene (5 bases). The receptor comes from a human donor who was either an allogeneic HSCT recipient or a stem cell or donor lymphocyte infusion donor (not recorded which). It is not recorded whose cells these are; they may come from a transplant donor. Here the CDR3 DNA reads TGTGCCAGCAGTTTTAGGGGTTGGAACACTGAAGCTTTCTTT. Amino acid sequence: CASSFRGWNTEAFF.